Here is one T cell receptor beta chain with its context. The antigen remains unidentified. The read terminates 3 residues before the CDR3 end, so the remaining end is supplied by the germline J gene. The CDR3 loop spans 14 amino acids. Germline assignment: CDR1 DFQATT and CDR2 SNEGSKA (reference sequence). The data were produced by immunoSEQ multiplex PCR, yet TCRdb's version contains in-frame clones alone and is incomplete. The sample holds roughly 28,000 clones. The data stem from a study of T cells in women clearing cervical HPV infection. Study as a whole: No precancer developed; the control's incident HPV16 infection cleared within 12 months. Blood came at first lesion visit for cases, post-clearance for controls.

Study-wide results and limits: Richness differences could reflect unmeasured T-cell content per sample. A classifier using richness and V gene abundances reached an AUC of around 0.81.

Source material: blood buffy coat. The V gene is TRBV20-1, the J gene TRBJ2-3, with 8 bases matching TRBD2. The clonotype comes from a woman aged 18 to 75 with a cervical HPV16 infection that either progressed to CIN3+ or cleared (not recorded which). The part of the CDR3 DNA that was read is TGCAGTGCTAGAGAGGGGGGAGCGGGGGAGACG. Its translation is CSAREGGAGET. In full, the CDR3 is CSAREGGAGETQYF.